The 5 T cell receptor beta chains below come from one sample, sequenced in a study of chemoradiotherapy in HPV16-positive cancers. Sequencing was performed with immunoSEQ multiplex PCR; in TCRdb, only in-frame clones are kept and a portion is missing. Of 25,000 to 30,000 clones in the sample, over 90% are singletons; the top ten hold about 20%. Specimen: blood, collected from a patient who underwent chemoradiotherapy. The receptors stem from a human donor with HPV-associated anogenital cancer.

V gene TRBV4-1 combines with J gene TRBJ1-2; tentatively, D is TRBD1 (5 bases). This CDR3 spans 15 amino acids. With 2 bases removed from V and 6 bases from J, the gap between germline ends came to 16 bases. Germline lookup yields CDR1 MGHRA and CDR2 YSYEKL. CDR3 bases: TGCGCCAGCAGCCAACCGACAGTGCGACCTGATGGCTACACCTTC. Its translation: CASSQPTVRPDGYTF.

This clone was observed once. The chain recombines TRBV4-1 with TRBJ2-7; no definite D call. V lost 1 base and J 2 bases, leaving 9 bases between the germline ends. CDR1 is MGHRA and CDR2 is YSYEKL in the germline V gene. The CDR3 is made up of 14 amino acids. The CDR3, as DNA: TGCGCCAGCAGCCAAGGACAAGCTCCCTACGAGCAGTACTTC. Translated, it gives CASSQGQAPYEQYF.

This clone was seen once. This chain connects TRBV6-1 to TRBJ1-5; D perhaps matches TRBD1 (6 bases). This CDR3 has 15 amino acids. Per the germline V gene, CDR1 is MNHNS and CDR2 is SASEGT. Trimming left V 3 bases short and J 4 bases short, with 13 bases between. Written as DNA, the CDR3 is TGTGCCAGCAGTGATTATCTAAGGGGGAATCAGCCCCAGCATTTT. The encoded protein is CASSDYLRGNQPQHF.

V gene TRBV7-3 combines with J gene TRBJ2-1, with D possibly being TRBD1 (6 bases). Germline V lookup: CDR1 SGHTA, CDR2 FQGTGA. The CDR3 totals 14 residues. V was shortened by 6 bases and J by 9 bases, with 18 bases between the two germline ends. The CDR3 region is CASRNGVGGTEQFF. The CDR3 coding sequence is TGTGCCAGCAGGAACGGGGTAGGGGGTACTGAGCAGTTCTTC.

This clone was seen only a few times. The chain has TRBV28 and TRBJ1-2; TRBD1 aligns across 8 bases. After removal of 7 bases from V and 5 bases from J, the junction contained 6 bases not matched to a gene. This CDR3 has 13 residues. From germline, CDR1 is MDHEN and CDR2 SYDVKM. CDR3 sequence reads: CASTAGGLYGYTF. CDR3 sequence (DNA): TGTGCCAGCACAGCAGGGGGCCTTTATGGCTACACCTTC.